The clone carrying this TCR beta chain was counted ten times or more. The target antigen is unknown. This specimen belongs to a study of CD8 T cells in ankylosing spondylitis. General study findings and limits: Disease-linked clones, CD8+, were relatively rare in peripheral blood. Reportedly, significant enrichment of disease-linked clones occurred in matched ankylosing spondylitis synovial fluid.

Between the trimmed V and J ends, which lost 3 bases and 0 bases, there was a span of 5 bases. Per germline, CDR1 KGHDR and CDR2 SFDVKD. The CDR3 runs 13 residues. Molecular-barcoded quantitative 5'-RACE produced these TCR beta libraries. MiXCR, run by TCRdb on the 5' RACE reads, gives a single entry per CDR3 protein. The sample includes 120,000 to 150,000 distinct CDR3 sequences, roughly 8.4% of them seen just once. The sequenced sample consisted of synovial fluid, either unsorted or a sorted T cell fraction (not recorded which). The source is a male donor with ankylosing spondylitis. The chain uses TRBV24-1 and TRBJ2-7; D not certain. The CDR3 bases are TGTGCCACCAGTGATGCGAGCTCCTACGAGCAGTACTTC. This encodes CATSDASSYEQYF.